The 6 T cell receptor beta chains reported below all come from one sample, sequenced in a study of T cells in Graves' hyperthyroidism and ophthalmopathy. It was RNA transcripts that yielded the amplified TCR beta CDR3 regions. HTBI primers were employed in a first-round RT-PCR of the TCR CDR3. Each CDR3 protein is one row after TCRdb ran MiXCR on the multiplex PCR reads. The table shows approximately 300,000 distinct CDR3 sequences, with over 15% occurring only once. The sequenced sample was blood. The receptors stem from a woman aged 60-70 years with Graves' ophthalmopathy.

The chain links TRBV7-2 to TRBJ2-1; D may be TRBD1 or TRBD2 (5 bases each). Trimming left V 2 bases short and J 2 bases short, with 13 bases between. CDR1 and CDR2 (germline): SGHTA, FQGNSA. CDR3 size: 16 residues. Written as DNA, the CDR3 is TGTGCCAGCAGCTTACTGGGGCGGGCCACCTACAATGAGCAGTTCTTC. Translation: CASSLLGRATYNEQFF.

This clonotype was detected a few times. The chain combines TRBV6-1 with TRBJ1-3; possible D gene TRBD1, 5 bases. CDR1 is MNHNS and CDR2 is SASEGT in the germline V gene. Trimming removed 6 bases from V and 1 base from J, with 16 bases in between. The CDR3 spans 16 residues. The CDR3 DNA is TGTGCCAGCAGGGCAGGGCTAGGTTTTTCTGGAAACACCATATATTTT. The encoded protein is CASRAGLGFSGNTIYF.

This clonotype was counted at least ten times. The chain has TRBV11-2 and TRBJ1-1, with D uncertain. This CDR3 has 11 residues. V was shortened by 1 base and J by 9 bases, with 6 bases between the two germline ends. The germline V gene has CDR1 SGHAT and CDR2 FQNNGV. CDR3 DNA sequence: TGTGCCAGCAGCTTAGGCCCGAAAGCTTTCTTT. Translated, it gives CASSLGPKAFF.

This clonotype was counted ten times or more. The chain carries TRBV20-1 and TRBJ2-7; D is perhaps TRBD1 (6 bases). The CDR3 sequence is 13 residues long. Trimming pared 3 bases from V and 5 bases from J, leaving 14 bases between. Per germline, CDR1 DFQATT and CDR2 SNEGSKA (reference sequence). CDR3 in amino acids: CSASLGAVDEQYF. CDR3 bases: TGCAGTGCTAGCTTGGGGGCAGTGGACGAGCAGTACTTC.

This clonotype came up many times. The rearrangement uses TRBV7-3 and TRBJ2-3; the D gene is possibly TRBD2 (6 bases). Germline V lookup: CDR1 SGHTA, CDR2 FQGTGA. The CDR3 contains 16 residues. V was shortened by 1 base and J by 0 bases, with 11 bases between the two germline ends. CDR3 coding DNA: TGTGCCAGCAGCTTAAACCCAGCGGGTAGCACAGATACGCAGTATTTT. This sequence encodes CASSLNPAGSTDTQYF.

This clonotype was counted many times. This chain connects TRBV6-1 to TRBJ2-7; unclear D gene. The CDR3 length is 14 residues. The V gene's germline CDR1 is MNHNS and CDR2 SASEGT. The germline V and J ends were trimmed by 2 bases and 2 bases, with 10 bases remaining between them. The DNA for the CDR3 is TGTGCCAGCAGTGAATATGGCGGTCCCTACGAGCAGTACTTC. Its translation is CASSEYGGPYEQYF.